The next 3 T cell receptor beta chains were all read from a single sample in a study of CXCR3-negative and CXCR3-positive naive CD8 T cells. Broader study findings: CXCR3-positive naive cells had TRB CDR3s that were more hydrophobic than CXCR3-negative naive cells had.

Libraries were UMI-labeled 5' RACE TRB cDNA. From the 5' RACE reads, TCRdb lists one entry per CDR3 protein and no DNA. The listing records tens of thousands of distinct CDR3 sequences. For these receptors, no antigen is known. Sequenced input: naive CXCR3+ CD8+ T cells from blood. Subset indicated: CD45RO-CCR7+CD27+CD95- naive CD8+ T cells expressing CXCR3 (TNR3+). Receptor source: a human donor in good health. Some clones in this sample may be carry-over from other donors' samples.

The genes are TRBV2 and TRBJ2-7; TCRdb calls TRBD1, which cannot be checked without DNA. Per germline, CDR1 SNHLY and CDR2 FYNNEI. The CDR3 consists of 15 residues. Here the CDR3 reads CASSSGQGASYEQYF.

The J gene is TRBJ1-1, the V gene TRBV12-3 or TRBV12-4. The CDR3 has 14 amino acids. The CDR3 sequence is CASTPEGWSTEAFF.

The rearrangement joins TRBV12-3 or TRBV12-4 to TRBJ2-3; TCRdb selects TRBD2, and the lack of DNA leaves this call unchecked. The CDR3 extends over 15 amino acids. CDR3 amino acids: CASSLFLAATDTQYF.